This TCR beta chain was sequenced for a study of tumor-infiltrating lymphocytes in primary liver carcinoma. A word on this clonotype: At one of its ends the junction is not consistent with the germline gene, which may arise from a read error.

Taking roughly 20-34 mg of unsorted bulk tissue, the authors co-extracted RNA and DNA. The germline gives CDR1 SQVTM, CDR2 ANQGSEA. This CDR3 spans 15 amino acids. Reverse transcription of around 500 ng total RNA with a constant-region primer produced TCR beta cDNA. For TCR beta, libraries were produced by three nested multiplex PCR rounds using slightly modified ARM-PCR. In the first two PCR rounds, TRBV1-TRBV30 forward primers were paired with a C-beta reverse primer, and each round lasted about 9 cycles. TCRdb reprocessed the multiplex PCR reads with MiXCR, giving one entry per CDR3 protein. The sample contains under 200,000 distinct CDR3 sequences, approximately 80% of which appear only once.

The sequenced sample was tumor tissue from primary liver carcinoma. This chain links TRBV29-1 with TRBJ1-1; TRBD1 might be the D (6 bases). This TCR was recovered from a man aged 40-49 years with primary liver carcinoma and hepatitis B virus infection. Here the CDR3 DNA reads TGCAGCGTTGAAGAAGGGGACACAGTGAACACTGAATCTTTCTTT. It specifies CSVEEGDTVNTESFF.